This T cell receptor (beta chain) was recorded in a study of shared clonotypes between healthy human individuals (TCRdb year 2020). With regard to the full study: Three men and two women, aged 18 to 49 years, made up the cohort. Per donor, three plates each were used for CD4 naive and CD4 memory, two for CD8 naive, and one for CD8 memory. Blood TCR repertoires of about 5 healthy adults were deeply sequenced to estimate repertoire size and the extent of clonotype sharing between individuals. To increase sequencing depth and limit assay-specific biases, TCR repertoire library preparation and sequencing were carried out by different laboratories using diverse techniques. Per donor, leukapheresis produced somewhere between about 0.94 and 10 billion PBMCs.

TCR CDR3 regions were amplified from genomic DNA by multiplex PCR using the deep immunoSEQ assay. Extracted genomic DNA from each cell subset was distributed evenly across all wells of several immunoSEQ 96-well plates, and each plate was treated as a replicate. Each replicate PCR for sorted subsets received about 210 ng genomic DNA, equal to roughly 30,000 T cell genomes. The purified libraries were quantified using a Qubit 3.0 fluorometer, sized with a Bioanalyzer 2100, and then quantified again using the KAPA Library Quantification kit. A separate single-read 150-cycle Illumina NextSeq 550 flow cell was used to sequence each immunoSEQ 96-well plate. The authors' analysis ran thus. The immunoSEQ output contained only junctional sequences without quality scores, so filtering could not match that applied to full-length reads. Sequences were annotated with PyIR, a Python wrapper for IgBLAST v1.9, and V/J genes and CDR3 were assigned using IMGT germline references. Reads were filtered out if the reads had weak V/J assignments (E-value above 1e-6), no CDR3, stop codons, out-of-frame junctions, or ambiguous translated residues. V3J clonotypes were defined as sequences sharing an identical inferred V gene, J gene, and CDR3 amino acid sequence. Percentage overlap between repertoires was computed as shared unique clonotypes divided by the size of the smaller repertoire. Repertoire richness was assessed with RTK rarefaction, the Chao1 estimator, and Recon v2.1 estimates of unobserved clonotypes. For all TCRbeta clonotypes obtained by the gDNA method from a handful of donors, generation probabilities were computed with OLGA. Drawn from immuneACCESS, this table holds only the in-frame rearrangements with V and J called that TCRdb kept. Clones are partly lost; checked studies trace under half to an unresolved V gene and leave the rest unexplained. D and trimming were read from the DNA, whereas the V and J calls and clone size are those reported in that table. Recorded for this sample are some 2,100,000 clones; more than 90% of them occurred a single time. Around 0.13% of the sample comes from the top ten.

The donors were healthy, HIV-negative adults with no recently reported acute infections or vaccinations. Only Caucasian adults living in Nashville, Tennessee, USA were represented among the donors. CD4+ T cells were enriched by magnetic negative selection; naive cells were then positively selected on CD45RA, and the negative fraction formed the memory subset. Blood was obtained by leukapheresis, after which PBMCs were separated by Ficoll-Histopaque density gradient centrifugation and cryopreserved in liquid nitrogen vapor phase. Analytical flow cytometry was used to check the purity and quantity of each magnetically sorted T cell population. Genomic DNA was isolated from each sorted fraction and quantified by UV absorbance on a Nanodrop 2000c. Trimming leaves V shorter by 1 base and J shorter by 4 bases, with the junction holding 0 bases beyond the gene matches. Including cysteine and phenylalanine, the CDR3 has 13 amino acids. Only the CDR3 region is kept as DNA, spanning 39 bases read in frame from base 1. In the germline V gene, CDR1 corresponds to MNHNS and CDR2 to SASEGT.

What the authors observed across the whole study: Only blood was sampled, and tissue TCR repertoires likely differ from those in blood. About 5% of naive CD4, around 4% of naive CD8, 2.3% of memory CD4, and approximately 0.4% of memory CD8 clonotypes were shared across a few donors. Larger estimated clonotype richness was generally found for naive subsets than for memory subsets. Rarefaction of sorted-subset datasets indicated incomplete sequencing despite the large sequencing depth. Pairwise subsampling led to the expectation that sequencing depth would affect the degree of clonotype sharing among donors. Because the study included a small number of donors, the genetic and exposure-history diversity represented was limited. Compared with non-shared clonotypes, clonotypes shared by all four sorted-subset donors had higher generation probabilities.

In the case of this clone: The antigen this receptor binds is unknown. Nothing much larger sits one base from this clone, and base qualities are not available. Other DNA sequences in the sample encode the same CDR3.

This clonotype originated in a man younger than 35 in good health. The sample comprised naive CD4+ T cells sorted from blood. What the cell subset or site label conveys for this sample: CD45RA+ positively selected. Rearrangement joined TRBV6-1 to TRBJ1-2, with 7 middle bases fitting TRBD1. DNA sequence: TGTGCCAGCAGTGAAGGACAGGGCTATGGCTACACCTTC. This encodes CASSEGQGYGYTF.